This T cell receptor beta chain was documented in a study of T cells after yellow fever vaccination. Points from the study as a whole: Weaker overall, the secondary response nonetheless peaked faster (day 5 versus 15). At about 97% for CD4 and 70% to 90% for CD8, most primary-vaccination clones showed up again after the booster.

As to this clonotype: The antigen is not known.

TCRdb reprocessed the 5' RACE reads with MiXCR, giving one entry per CDR3 protein. The sample comprises some 200,000 distinct CDR3 sequences, about 11% of which are singletons, and just over 35% rests with the top ten. V was trimmed by 3 bases and J by 10 bases, leaving 12 bases between them. The germline V gene has CDR1 KGHSH and CDR2 LQKENI. The CDR3 has 13 residues. This receptor was identified in a man aged 18 to 35 who received the YFV17D yellow fever vaccine. The chain uses TRBV18 and TRBJ1-4; D is unresolved. This material consisted of CD8+ T cells sorted from PBMCs, taken 15 days after the yellow fever booster vaccination. The CDR3 protein is CASSPPGRGKLFF. The CDR3 nucleotides read TGTGCCAGCTCACCCCCCGGACGGGGAAAACTGTTTTTT. Based on the CDR3 plus reference TRBV18 and TRBJ1-4, the full variable domain is NAGVMQNPRHLVRRRGQEARLRCSPMKGHSHVYWYRQLPEEGLKFMVYLQKENIIDESGMPKERFSAEFPKEGPSILRIQQVVRGDSAAYFCASSPPGRGKLFFGSGTQLSVL.